The rows below give T cell receptor beta chains drawn from one sample of a study of radiation and T cells in renal cell carcinoma. Produced via immunoSEQ multiplex PCR; TCRdb's table is partial and in-frame only. Among over 60,000 clones, about 80% were seen once, and the ten largest hold about 7%. The specimen comprised blood, sampled from a patient whose treatment included radiotherapy and nephrectomy. The receptors were gathered from a man aged 55 to 70 with renal cell carcinoma. Both conserved end residues are part of each CDR3. Fields, in order: CDR3 protein, V gene, J gene, CDR3 length, clone size. Only some rows state a clone size, as once, few, many or a class for expanded clones.

CDR3aa: CASSGSPRTVNTDTQYF
v_gene: TRBV25-1
j_gene: TRBJ2-3
len: 17
abundance: .

CDR3aa: CASSRDRGTDTQYF
v_gene: TRBV2
j_gene: TRBJ2-3
len: 14
abundance: .

CDR3aa: CASSLLHYGYTF
v_gene: TRBV19
j_gene: TRBJ1-2
len: 12
abundance: .

CDR3aa: CASREVETRADTQYF
v_gene: TRBV10-2
j_gene: TRBJ2-3
len: 15
abundance: .

CDR3aa: CASSPPAFINYGYTF
v_gene: TRBV21-1
j_gene: TRBJ1-2
len: 15
abundance: once

CDR3aa: CASSRDRARNYGYTF
v_gene: TRBV2
j_gene: TRBJ1-2
len: 15
abundance: .

CDR3aa: CSVQNKGKVNSPLHF
v_gene: TRBV29-1
j_gene: TRBJ1-6
len: 15
abundance: .

CDR3aa: CSAHAADRDYGYTF
v_gene: TRBV29-1
j_gene: TRBJ1-2
len: 14
abundance: .

CDR3aa: CAWSGSSYNSPLHF
v_gene: TRBV30
j_gene: TRBJ1-6
len: 14
abundance: .

CDR3aa: CASSFSGTATFHF
v_gene: TRBV7-2
j_gene: TRBJ1-6
len: 13
abundance: .

CDR3aa: CATRTSGNTIYF
v_gene: TRBV19
j_gene: TRBJ1-3
len: 12
abundance: once

CDR3aa: CSILLGGDQPQHF
v_gene: TRBV29-1
j_gene: TRBJ1-5
len: 13
abundance: .

CDR3aa: CASSFNPGLANEQFF
v_gene: TRBV5-4
j_gene: TRBJ2-1
len: 15
abundance: .

CDR3aa: CASTGQTYGYTF
v_gene: TRBV19
j_gene: TRBJ1-2
len: 12
abundance: .

CDR3aa: CAWSVRDTSGNTIYF
v_gene: TRBV30
j_gene: TRBJ1-3
len: 15
abundance: .

CDR3aa: CSVELGGSLLTGELFF
v_gene: TRBV29-1
j_gene: TRBJ2-2
len: 16
abundance: .

CDR3aa: CASSGGLAGGPSTDTQYF
v_gene: TRBV6-1
j_gene: TRBJ2-3
len: 18
abundance: .

CDR3aa: CASLLRAGGNTGELFF
v_gene: TRBV2
j_gene: TRBJ2-2
len: 16
abundance: .

CDR3aa: CASSHNPGQSYYEQYF
v_gene: TRBV19
j_gene: TRBJ2-7
len: 16
abundance: .

CDR3aa: CASSSGQPLSGNTIYF
v_gene: TRBV7-7
j_gene: TRBJ1-3
len: 16
abundance: .

CDR3aa: CASSPSRVGQENYGYTF
v_gene: TRBV18
j_gene: TRBJ1-2
len: 17
abundance: .

CDR3aa: CASSVAGQVITEAFF
v_gene: TRBV9
j_gene: TRBJ1-1
len: 15
abundance: .

CDR3aa: CAWSEGGGTEKLFF
v_gene: TRBV30
j_gene: TRBJ1-4
len: 14
abundance: once

CDR3aa: CASSPVRENTEAFF
v_gene: TRBV18
j_gene: TRBJ1-1
len: 14
abundance: once

CDR3aa: CASSLQEPTDTQYF
v_gene: TRBV5-1
j_gene: TRBJ2-3
len: 14
abundance: once

CDR3aa: CASAQGLDVGYGYTF
v_gene: TRBV5-1
j_gene: TRBJ1-2
len: 15
abundance: .

CDR3aa: CASSQLTGAHYGYTF
v_gene: TRBV28
j_gene: TRBJ1-2
len: 15
abundance: .

CDR3aa: CASSVPPSGPGNEQFF
v_gene: TRBV7-2
j_gene: TRBJ2-1
len: 16
abundance: few

CDR3aa: CASSLVAGTAEAFF
v_gene: TRBV5-1
j_gene: TRBJ1-1
len: 14
abundance: .

CDR3aa: CASSGSGTSGRDETQYF
v_gene: TRBV7-2
j_gene: TRBJ2-5
len: 17
abundance: .

CDR3aa: CASSPQLGRTNEKLFF
v_gene: TRBV18
j_gene: TRBJ1-4
len: 16
abundance: once

CDR3aa: CASSSTLAGGWYEQYF
v_gene: TRBV7-2
j_gene: TRBJ2-7
len: 16
abundance: .

CDR3aa: CASSEGTPRYGYTF
v_gene: TRBV6-1
j_gene: TRBJ1-2
len: 14
abundance: once

CDR3aa: CSGSNYGYTF
v_gene: TRBV29-1
j_gene: TRBJ1-2
len: 10
abundance: once

CDR3aa: CASSQDPTSGRKKEFF
v_gene: TRBV4-2
j_gene: TRBJ2-1
len: 16
abundance: .

CDR3aa: CASSPTSGIDGYTF
v_gene: TRBV5-1
j_gene: TRBJ1-2
len: 14
abundance: .

CDR3aa: CASSEATTLHRQVNQPQHF
v_gene: TRBV6-1
j_gene: TRBJ1-5
len: 19
abundance: .

CDR3aa: CASSGLAGAPTDTQYF
v_gene: TRBV11-2
j_gene: TRBJ2-3
len: 16
abundance: .

CDR3aa: CASSESNEQFF
v_gene: TRBV9
j_gene: TRBJ2-1
len: 11
abundance: .

CDR3aa: CASSRGGLLEDSPLHF
v_gene: TRBV2
j_gene: TRBJ1-6
len: 16
abundance: .